The 3 T cell receptor beta chains presented below share a single source sample, sequenced in a study of T cells in Graves' hyperthyroidism and ophthalmopathy. Researchers took RNA transcripts and amplified the TCR beta CDR3 regions from them. When the TCR CDR3 underwent first-round RT-PCR, the HTBI primer set was used. TCRdb reprocessed the multiplex PCR reads via MiXCR and lists one record per CDR3 protein. The sample consists of some 720,000 distinct CDR3 sequences, approximately 16% of them appearing once. The sample was blood. These receptors originate from a man younger than 35 with Graves' hyperthyroidism.

This rearrangement joins TRBV4-3 to TRBJ1-1; TRBD1 agrees at 8 bases. Looked up from germline, CDR1 is LGHNA and CDR2 is YSLEER. With V trimmed by 4 bases and J by 6 bases, 7 bases remained unmatched. CDR3 size: 14 residues. The CDR3, as DNA: TGCGCCAGCAGCCTCAGGGGGCAGCTTTCTGAAGCTTTCTTT. Its translation is CASSLRGQLSEAFF.

This clonotype was detected a few times. This CDR3 is CASKWTGGLNEQYF. CDR3 bases: TGCGCCAGCAAATGGACAGGGGGCCTTAACGAGCAGTACTTC. The chain links TRBV5-1 to TRBJ2-7, with 11 bases aligning to TRBD1. Trimming at V came to 6 bases and at J to 5 bases, leaving 7 bases not matched to a gene. Germline V CDR1 and CDR2: SGHRS, YFSETQ. The CDR3 length is 14 residues.

This clonotype was counted many times. V usage is TRBV13 and J usage is TRBJ2-3; 10 bases are a match to TRBD2. CDR3 length: 16 residues. Looked up from germline, CDR1 is PRHDT and CDR2 is FYEKMQ (reference sequence). V lost 4 bases and J lost 1; bases outside the gene matches: 5. The DNA of the CDR3 is TGTGCCAGCAGCTCGGCCGGGACTAGCGGCACAGATACGCAGTATTTT. This gives the protein CASSSAGTSGTDTQYF.